This T cell receptor beta chain was captured by sequencing in a study of beta chain features in type 1 diabetes. Expressed TCRB transcripts were sequenced after all isolated RNA was converted to cDNA. Profiling relied on immunoSEQ multiplex PCR, and the TCRdb table lists in-frame clones only, not all of them. The sample includes hundreds of thousands of clones, more than 9% of them seen just once. This clone has only a few counts. The sequence was collected from a woman aged 18-29 years in good health. The sequencing input was naive CD4+ T cells from blood.

The CDR3: CASRGTGSYEQYF. The DNA of the CDR3 is TGTGCCAGTAGAGGGACAGGATCCTACGAGCAGTACTTC. The rearrangement uses TRBV19 and TRBJ2-7; 8 nucleotides agree with TRBD1. The V gene's germline CDR1 is LNHDA and CDR2 SQIVND (reference sequence). The CDR3 runs 13 residues. The V gene end was trimmed by 6 bases and the J gene end by 1 base; junction bases not matched to a gene: 2.